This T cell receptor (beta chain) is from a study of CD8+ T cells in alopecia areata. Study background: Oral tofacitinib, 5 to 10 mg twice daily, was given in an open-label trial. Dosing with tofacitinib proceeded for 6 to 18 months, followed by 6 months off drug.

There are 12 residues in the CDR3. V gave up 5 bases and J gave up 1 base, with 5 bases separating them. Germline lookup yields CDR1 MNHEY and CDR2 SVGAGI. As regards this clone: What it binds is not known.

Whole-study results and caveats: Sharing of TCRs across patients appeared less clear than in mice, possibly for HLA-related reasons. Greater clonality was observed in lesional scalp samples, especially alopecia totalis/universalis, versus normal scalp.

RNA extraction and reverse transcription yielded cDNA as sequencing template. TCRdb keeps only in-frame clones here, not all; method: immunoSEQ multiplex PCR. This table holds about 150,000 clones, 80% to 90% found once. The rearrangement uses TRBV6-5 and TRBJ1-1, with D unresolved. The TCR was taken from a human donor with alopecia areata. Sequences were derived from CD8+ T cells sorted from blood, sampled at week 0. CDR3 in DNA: TGTGCCAGCAGTGCGGGGAACACTGAAGCTTTCTTT. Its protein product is CASSAGNTEAFF.